The entry that follows covers one T cell receptor (beta chain) sequence. Antigen specificity is unknown. In the authors' workflow: ImmunoSEQ supplied junction-only sequences lacking quality scores, so filtering was different. This table comes from immunoSEQ multiplex PCR, and its TCRdb copy is limited to in-frame clones, with some not included. V and J calls plus clone size are reproduced from that table; the DNA served to infer D and trimming. The sample yields approximately 2.5 million clones, roughly 93% seen once. The data originate from a study of shared clonotypes between healthy human individuals. Study outcomes and limitations: Several donors shared approximately 5% of their naive CD4 clonotypes.

The TCR was taken from a man between 18 and 29 years old in good health. Some clones in this sample may be carry-over from other donors' samples. Sequenced material: naive CD4+ T cells from PBMCs. Subset here: CD45RA+ positively selected.

CDR3 region: CASSDRIQREVGEQYF. The CDR3 DNA sequence: TGTGCCAGCTCCGATCGTATTCAGCGGGAGGTCGGGGAGCAGTACTTC. The chain is built from TRBV18 and TRBJ2-7; 9 bases map to TRBD2. The CDR3 extends over 16 amino acids. V was clipped by 6 bases and J by 7 bases; unmatched bases: 16. Per the germline V gene, CDR1 is KGHSH and CDR2 is LQKENI.